The source of this T cell receptor beta chain is a study of OX40 agonist ivuxolimab in advanced cancers. Overall study findings and caveats: Partial responders receiving 0.1-3.0 mg/kg showed among the lowest clonal expansion. The study found that CD8+ T cells averaged more expanded clones than CD4+. Still undetermined is the antigen specificity of the expanded peripheral T cells. At doses 0.1 to 3.0 mg/kg, CD4+ and CD8+ clones expanded.

In the case of this clone: The antigen is not known.

The V gene's germline CDR1 is LNHNV and CDR2 YYDKDF (reference sequence). This CDR3 has 16 residues. The V gene lost 2 bases and the J gene lost 1 base, with 14 bases spanning the gap. Repertoires were generated with immunoSEQ multiplex PCR, while TCRdb's copy carries only in-frame clones and drops some. The sample lists about 44,000 clones, approximately 80% occurring once. This TCR came from an adult with an advanced solid tumor such as melanoma, head and neck, liver or kidney cancer. The genes are TRBV15 and TRBJ2-5; D is undetermined. Source: CD4+ or CD8+ T cells sorted from blood, taken in a trial of the OX40 agonist ivuxolimab. The CDR3 loop is CATSRRALVGQETQYF. In DNA, the CDR3 is TGTGCCACCAGCAGAAGGGCTCTGGTAGGCCAAGAGACCCAGTACTTC.